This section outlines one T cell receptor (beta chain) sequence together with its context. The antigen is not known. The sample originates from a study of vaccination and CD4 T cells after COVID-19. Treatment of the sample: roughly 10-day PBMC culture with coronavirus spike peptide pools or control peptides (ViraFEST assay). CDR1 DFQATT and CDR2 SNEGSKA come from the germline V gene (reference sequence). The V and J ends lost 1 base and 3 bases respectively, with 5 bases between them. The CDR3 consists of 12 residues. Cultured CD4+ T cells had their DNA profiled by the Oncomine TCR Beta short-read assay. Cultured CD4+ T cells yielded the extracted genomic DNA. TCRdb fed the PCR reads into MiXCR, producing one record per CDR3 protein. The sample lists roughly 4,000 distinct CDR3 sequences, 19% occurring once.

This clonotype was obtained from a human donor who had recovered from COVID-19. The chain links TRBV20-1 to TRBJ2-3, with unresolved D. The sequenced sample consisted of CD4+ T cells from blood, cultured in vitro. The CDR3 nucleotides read TGCAGTGCTAGAGGGGGAACAGATACGCAGTATTTT. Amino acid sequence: CSARGGTDTQYF.